The clone carrying this TCR beta chain was counted at least ten times. MiXCR, applied by TCRdb to the PCR reads, yields one record per CDR3 protein. The data contain some 65,000 distinct CDR3 sequences, roughly 20% of them singletons. Trimming cost V 0 bases and J 4 bases, with 12 bases left between them. The CDR3 is 14 residues long. The germline CDR1 and CDR2 sequences are DFQATT and SNEGSKA (reference sequence). These data are taken from a study of molecular identifiers for immune sequencing clone quantification. Sequences were obtained from naive CD8+ T cells from blood, with Jurkat cell RNA spiked in. Subset reported: FACS-sorted CD8+CD4-CCR7+CD45RA+ naive T cells. This chain connects TRBV20-1 to TRBJ1-1; D might be TRBD1 (6 bases). This sequence was found in a human donor in good health. Some libraries in this study had Jurkat cell RNA spiked in. CDR3 sequence: CSARDLTGGTEAFF. DNA for the CDR3: TGCAGTGCTAGAGATCTGACAGGCGGCACTGAAGCTTTCTTT.